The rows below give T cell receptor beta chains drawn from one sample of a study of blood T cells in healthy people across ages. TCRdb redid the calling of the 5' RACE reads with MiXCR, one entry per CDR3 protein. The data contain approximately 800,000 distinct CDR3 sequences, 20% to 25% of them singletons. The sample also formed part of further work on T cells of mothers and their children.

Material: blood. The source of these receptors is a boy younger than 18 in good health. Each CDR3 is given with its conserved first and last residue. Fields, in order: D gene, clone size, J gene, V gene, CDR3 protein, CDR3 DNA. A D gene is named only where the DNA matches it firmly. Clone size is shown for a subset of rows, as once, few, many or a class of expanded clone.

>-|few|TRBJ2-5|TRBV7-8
CASSFKARGSETQYF
TGTGCCAGCAGTTTCAAGGCCCGGGGGTCCGAGACCCAGTACTTC
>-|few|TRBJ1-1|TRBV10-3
CAISDQANTEAFF
TGTGCCATCAGTGACCAGGCGAACACTGAAGCTTTCTTT
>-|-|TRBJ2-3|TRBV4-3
CASSQDRGFSTDTQYF
TGCGCCAGCAGCCAAGATCGGGGGTTCTCCACAGATACGCAGTACTTT
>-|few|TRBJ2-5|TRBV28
CASSLNPRKETQYF
TGTGCCAGCAGTCTCAACCCTAGGAAAGAGACCCAGTACTTC
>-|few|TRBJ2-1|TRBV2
CASSDGQRSYNEQFF
TGTGCCAGCAGTGACGGCCAACGGTCCTACAATGAGCAGTTCTTC
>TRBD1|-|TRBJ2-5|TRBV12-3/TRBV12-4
CASSDSDREETQYF
TGTGCCAGCAGTGACTCGGACAGGGAGGAGACCCAGTACTTC
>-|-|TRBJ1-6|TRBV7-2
CASSGHYNSPLHF
TGTGCCAGCAGCGGACATTATAATTCACCCCTCCACTTT
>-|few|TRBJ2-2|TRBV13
CASKGQNTGELFF
TGTGCCAGCAAGGGACAGAACACCGGGGAGCTGTTTTTT
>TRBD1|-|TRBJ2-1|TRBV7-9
CASSPRQGVGNEQFF
TGTGCCAGCAGCCCCAGACAGGGAGTTGGCAATGAGCAGTTCTTC
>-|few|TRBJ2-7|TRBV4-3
CASSQVISSYEQYF
TGCGCCAGCAGCCAAGTCATAAGCTCCTACGAGCAGTACTTC
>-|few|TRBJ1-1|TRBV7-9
CASRGGAVADTEAFF
TGTGCCAGCAGGGGGGGGGCGGTTGCGGACACTGAAGCTTTCTTT
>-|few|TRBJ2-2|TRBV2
CASRVDIYTGELFF
TGTGCCAGCAGAGTGGACATTTACACCGGGGAGCTGTTTTTT
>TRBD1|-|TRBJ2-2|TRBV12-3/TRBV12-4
CASTPGQPNTGELFF
TGTGCCAGCACCCCGGGACAGCCGAACACCGGGGAGCTGTTTTTT
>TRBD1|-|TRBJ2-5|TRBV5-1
CASSWDPGQVQETRYF
TGCGCCAGCAGCTGGGACCCGGGACAGGTACAAGAGACCCGGTACTTC
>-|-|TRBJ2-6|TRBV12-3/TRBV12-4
CASRVAGANVLTF
TGTGCCAGCAGGGTAGCCGGGGCCAACGTCCTGACTTTC
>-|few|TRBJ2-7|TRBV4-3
CASSHERLGEYEQYF
TGCGCCAGCAGCCATGAAAGACTAGGAGAATACGAGCAGTACTTC
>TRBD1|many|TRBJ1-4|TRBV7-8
CASSRITSGQPNEKLFF
TGTGCCAGCAGCCGTATCACCTCGGGACAGCCTAATGAAAAACTGTTTTTT
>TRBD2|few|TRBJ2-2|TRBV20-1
CSASPSGRTGELFF
TGCAGTGCTAGTCCTAGCGGGAGGACCGGGGAGCTGTTTTTT
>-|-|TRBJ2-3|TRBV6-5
CASSFPQGGLSTDTQYF
TGTGCCAGCAGTTTTCCCCAGGGAGGTTTAAGCACAGATACGCAGTATTTT
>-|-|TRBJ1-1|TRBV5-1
CASSLERNKNTEAFF
TGCGCCAGCAGCTTGGAGAGGAACAAAAACACTGAAGCTTTCTTT
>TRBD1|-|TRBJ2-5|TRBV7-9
CASSKRQGGEETQYF
TGTGCCAGCAGTAAAAGACAGGGGGGAGAGGAGACCCAGTACTTC
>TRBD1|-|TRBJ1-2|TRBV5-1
CASRDRGSGGYTF
TGCGCCAGCCGGGACAGGGGCTCGGGTGGCTACACCTTC
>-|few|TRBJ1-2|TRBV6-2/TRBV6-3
CASKRTETNYGYTF
TGTGCCAGCAAGCGGACAGAGACTAACTATGGCTACACCTTC
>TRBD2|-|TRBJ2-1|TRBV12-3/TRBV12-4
CASSLIAGMNNEQFF
TGTGCCAGCAGTTTAATAGCGGGGATGAACAATGAGCAGTTCTTC